Each of the 20 T cell receptor beta chains below was sequenced from the same sample in a study of blood T cell repertoires in COVID-19. Repertoires were generated with immunoSEQ multiplex PCR, while TCRdb's copy carries only in-frame clones and drops some. This sample has approximately 240,000 clones, with roughly 86% found just once. Sequenced input: peripheral blood. Every receptor here comes from a woman aged 25 to 39 who had recovered from COVID-19.

This chain uses TRBV7-9 with TRBJ2-6; 15 nucleotides line up with TRBD2. The CDR3 totals 19 residues. Unmatched junction bases numbered 6, after V lost 5 bases and J lost 1 base. Germline V gene data show CDR1 as SEHNR and CDR2 as FQNEAQ (reference sequence). The CDR3 reads CASSRGTSGGWSGANVLTF. CDR3 coding DNA: TGTGCCAGCAGCCGCGGGACTAGCGGGGGGTGGTCTGGGGCCAACGTCCTGACTTTC.

The chain joins TRBV6-5 to TRBJ1-1; D is ambiguous. The V end was cut by 8 bases, the J end by 9 bases, with 13 bases between. The CDR3 covers 11 residues. The germline V gene encodes CDR1 MNHEY and CDR2 SVGAGI. The CDR3 nucleotides read TGTGCCAGCGTATCCGTTCAGAAAGCTTTCTTT. This codes for CASVSVQKAFF.

The chain has TRBV10-3 and TRBJ2-7, with D tentatively TRBD2 (6 bases). The ends were cut back, 3 bases at V and 3 bases at J, with 21 bases in the middle. The germline gives CDR1 ENHRY, CDR2 SYGVKD. The CDR3 loop spans 17 amino acids. CDR3 in amino acids: CAISESKGSRGFYEQYF. In DNA, the CDR3 is TGTGCCATCAGTGAAAGCAAGGGAAGCCGGGGGTTCTACGAGCAGTACTTC.

V and J are TRBV7-9 and TRBJ1-1, with 7 nucleotides matching TRBD1. Germline V CDR1 and CDR2: SEHNR, FQNEAQ (reference sequence). This CDR3 is 17 amino acids long. V was pared by 1 base and J by 0 bases, with 8 bases of the junction left unmatched. CDR3 protein: CASSLVGTASLNTEAFF. The CDR3 DNA reads TGTGCCAGCAGCTTAGTTGGGACAGCGTCGCTGAACACTGAAGCTTTCTTT.

The chain uses TRBV7-3 and TRBJ2-7; possible D gene TRBD2, 5 bases. The V gene lost 5 bases and the J gene lost 1 base, with 21 bases spanning the gap. Germline CDR1 is SGHTA and CDR2 is FQGTGA. CDR3 length: 17 amino acids. CDR3 nucleotides: TGTGCCAGCAGCCTTCTCCTCCGGGATGGAAGGTCCTACGAGCAGTACTTC. It translates to CASSLLLRDGRSYEQYF.

This chain joins TRBV30 and TRBJ1-2; no reliable D call. Trimming left V 1 base short and J 4 bases short, with 16 bases between. This CDR3 contains 15 residues. Germline CDR1 is GTSNPN and CDR2 is SVGIG (reference sequence). The CDR3 DNA follows: TGTGCCTGGAGTGAGGCGCCCCGCGGAGTCTATGGCTACACCTTC. Translated, it gives CAWSEAPRGVYGYTF.

The chain uses TRBV5-1 and TRBJ2-7; 13 positions agree with TRBD2. The CDR3 covers 17 residues. Trimming at V came to 3 bases and at J to 2 bases, leaving 8 bases not matched to a gene. Germline V gene data show CDR1 as SGHRS and CDR2 as YFSETQ. The CDR3 spells CASSSAPGLAGTYEQYF. CDR3 bases: TGCGCCAGCAGCTCAGCCCCGGGACTAGCGGGGACCTACGAGCAGTACTTC.

The chain uses TRBV15 and TRBJ2-5; 10 positions match TRBD2. CDR3 length: 17 amino acids. V trimming: 2 bases; J trimming: 9 bases; junction bases outside the gene matches: 15. The germline gives CDR1 LNHNV, CDR2 YYDKDF (reference sequence). The CDR3 DNA follows: TGTGCCACCAGCAGACACAAAATAGCGGGGGGTGCGGGGGCCCAGTACTTC. Protein product: CATSRHKIAGGAGAQYF.

The chain is built from TRBV5-4 and TRBJ2-5; D perhaps matches TRBD1 (5 bases). Germline-derived CDR1 and CDR2 are SGHNT and YYREEE (reference sequence). Trimming stripped 5 bases from V and 7 bases from J, with 15 bases between. There are 13 residues in the CDR3. CDR3 DNA: TGTGCCAGCAGTTTAAGGGGAACGCGGACCCAGTACTTC. Its protein product is CASSLRGTRTQYF.

The chain joins TRBV19 to TRBJ1-1; 10 nucleotides match TRBD1. CDR3 length equals 15 residues. J was trimmed by 7 bases and V by 5 bases; bases with no gene match: 10. Germline CDR1 is LNHDA and CDR2 is SQIVND (reference sequence). The CDR3 sequence is CASSPWTGGTNEAFF. In DNA, the CDR3 is TGTGCCAGTAGTCCTTGGACAGGGGGTACAAATGAAGCTTTCTTT.

This clone turned up a few times. The chain uses TRBV12-3 or TRBV12-4 and TRBJ1-5, with D uncertain. This CDR3 is 13 amino acids long. V was trimmed by 7 bases and J by 5 bases, leaving 12 bases between them. Written as DNA, the CDR3 is TGTGCCAGCAACACGGACGGGGATCAGCCCCAGCATTTT. It yields the protein CASNTDGDQPQHF.

The chain couples TRBV2 to TRBJ1-6, with a weak D call TRBD1 (5 bases). V was clipped by 4 bases and J by 5 bases, with 12 bases between them. CDR1 SNHLY and CDR2 FYNNEI come from the germline V gene. The CDR3 spans 15 residues. In nucleotides, the CDR3 is TGTGCCAGCAGTGCAGACAGATCAGATAATTCACCCCTCCACTTT. Its protein product is CASSADRSDNSPLHF. The variable domain in full, with the rest retrieved from reference TRBV2 and TRBJ1-6, is EPEVTQTPSHQVTQMGQEVILRCVPISNHLYFYWYRQILGQKVEFLVSFYNNEISEKSEIFDDQFSVERPDGSNFTLKIRSTKLEDSAMYFCASSADRSDNSPLHFGNGTRLTVT.

This chain uses TRBV7-6 with TRBJ1-3, with a tentative D call TRBD1 (6 bases). Looked up from germline, CDR1 is SGHVS and CDR2 is FNYEAQ. With 0 bases removed from V and 0 bases from J, the gap between germline ends came to 9 bases. The CDR3 runs 16 residues. The CDR3 region is CASSLAGTHSGNTIYF. The CDR3 DNA reads as TGTGCCAGCAGCTTAGCCGGGACACACTCTGGAAACACCATATATTTT.

This chain uses TRBV3-1 (or the pseudogene TRBV3-2) with TRBJ2-5, with TRBD2 matching over 11 bases. Germline CDR1 reads LGHDT; CDR2 reads YNNKEL (reference sequence). Losses at the gene ends were 4 bases for V and 6 bases for J; bases not matched to a gene: 7. The CDR3 consists of 15 residues. The CDR3 DNA sequence: TGTGCCAGCAGCCCAGAGACTAGCGGGGCGAAGACCCAGTACTTC. Residues: CASSPETSGAKTQYF.

V gene TRBV6-6 combines with J gene TRBJ1-1; TRBD1 might be the D (5 bases). This CDR3 region has 14 residues. V dropped 10 bases and J dropped 3 bases, with 18 bases sitting between them. Germline-derived CDR1 and CDR2 are MNHNY and SVGAGI (reference sequence). CDR3 coding DNA: TGTGCCATCGCGAATACGGGGGGATACACTGAAGCTTTCTTT. Its protein is CAIANTGGYTEAFF.

The V gene is TRBV7-2, the J gene TRBJ1-2; D is possibly TRBD1 (5 bases). The length of the CDR3 is 18 residues. V shed 4 bases and J shed 5 bases, with 26 bases lying between them. Germline CDR1 is SGHTA and CDR2 is FQGNSA. The CDR3 DNA is TGTGCCAGCAGCTCATACACGGGACTGGGGACTGGATCGTATGGCTACACCTTC. Translation gives CASSSYTGLGTGSYGYTF.

The V gene is TRBV9, the J gene TRBJ2-1; 7 bases agree with TRBD2. This CDR3 has 15 amino acids. The J segment lost 7 bases and the V segment lost 4 bases, leaving 11 bases of the junction unmatched. Germline V gene lookup returns CDR1 SGDLS and CDR2 YYNGEE. CDR3 nucleotides: TGTGCCAGCAGCCGATCCGGGACTACCCGGAATGAGCAGTTCTTC. It specifies CASSRSGTTRNEQFF.

The table lists this clone with a count of one. This rearrangement joins TRBV6-2 or TRBV6-3 to TRBJ1-5; 11 bases fit TRBD1. The junction had 7 bases not matched to a gene; V was cut back by 2 bases and J by 7 bases. The CDR3 length is 16 residues. Germline CDR1 reads MNHEY; CDR2 reads SVGEGT. CDR3: CASSYAPGQGDQPQHF. DNA of the CDR3: TGTGCCAGCAGTTACGCTCCGGGACAGGGGGACCAGCCCCAGCATTTT.

This clone turned up a few times. The rearrangement joins TRBV30 to TRBJ1-5, with 8 bases identical to TRBD1. The CDR3 length is 15 residues. Trimming took 2 bases from V and 4 from J; bases not matched to a gene: 7. Germline CDR1 GTSNPN, CDR2 SVGIG (reference sequence). CDR3 protein: CAWSPPDRVNQPQHF. CDR3 DNA sequence: TGTGCCTGGAGTCCCCCGGACAGGGTAAATCAGCCCCAGCATTTT.

This clone was observed once. The chain links TRBV29-1 to TRBJ1-4, with 8 bases matching TRBD1. The CDR3 contains 16 residues. Trimming at V came to 4 bases and at J to 4 bases, leaving 11 bases not matched to a gene. Germline V CDR1 and CDR2: SQVTM, ANQGSEA. The CDR3 DNA reads as TGCAGCGTTGCCGGACAGGGAGGGAAGGATAATGAAAAACTGTTTTTT. Translating gives CSVAGQGGKDNEKLFF. The variable domain in full, completed from reference TRBV29-1 and TRBJ1-4, reads SAVISQKPSRDICQRGTSLTIQCQVDSQVTMMFWYRQQPGQSLTLIATANQGSEATYESGFVIDKFPISRPNLTFSTLTVSNMSPEDSSIYLCSVAGQGGKDNEKLFFGSGTQLSVL.